This TCR beta chain was obtained from a study of blood T cell repertoires in COVID-19 (dated by TCRdb to 2018 to 2020). Regarding the complete study: Collaborator samples came from the United States, Italy and Spain and covered acute and convalescent phases of COVID-19. The material from the prospective study consisted of cDNA or gDNA derived from T cells, B-cell-depleted T cells, or PBMCs. Deeply sampled blood TCRbeta repertoires from subjects exposed to, actively infected with, or recovered from COVID-19 were included in the dataset. The repertoires were made available in a free public database intended to serve as a resource for research on the immune response to SARS-CoV-2. Samples were obtained from the ongoing ImmuneRACE study (first 160 participants) and from 1,254 subjects provided by 6 global collaborators. The sample metadata nearly always contained a de-identified subject ID, COVID-19 status, age in years and sex. Where HLA class I and class II types were available, the types were taken from metadata supplied by the sample provider, not from assay-based typing.

What the authors observed across the whole study: The amount of clinical and demographic metadata varied by source and participant and was provided uncurated.

In Seattle, one collaborating source enrolled patients while the infection was active and tracked those patients longitudinally over the course of disease. The collaborating institutions used their own protocols to collect whole blood in K2EDTA tubes. Collaborator samples were shipped for TCRbeta analysis as frozen whole blood, isolated PBMCs, or DNA extracted from either sample type. The immunoSEQ Assay, a bias-controlled multiplex PCR, was used to amplify TCRbeta CDR3 regions from genomic DNA. As for the original processing: Nucleated cell counts per sample were estimated from amplification of reference gene primers within the assay. To quantify the absolute abundance of each unique TCRbeta CDR3 rearrangement, sequence reads were collapsed and filtered. For each sample, productive Simpson clonality was calculated by taking the square root of Simpson's diversity index across productive rearrangements. Sourced from immuneACCESS, this table was stored by TCRdb with only in-frame sequences that have V and J called. A share of the clones is absent; for the studies checked, an unresolved V gene accounts for under half, and the remainder has no known explanation. The DNA gave D and trimming, while V, J and clone size come from that table. The sample profile shows fewer than 350,000 clones; roughly 88% of them were found once. The ten largest clones represent around 1.6% of the sample.

Of note for this clone: It has no known antigen specificity. No much larger clone is present one base from it, and per-base qualities are unavailable.

V and J lose 5 bases and 1 base, and a span of 2 bases separates them. Its CDR3 holds 11 amino acids, cysteine through phenylalanine. The read is trimmed to its CDR3 DNA, 33 bases read in frame from base 1. In the germline V gene (reference sequence), CDR1 corresponds to LNHDA and CDR2 to SQIVND. The sample consisted of peripheral blood. The TCR originated in a woman aged 30 to 39 with COVID-19, enrolled during active disease. The V gene is TRBV19 and the J gene is TRBJ1-2, with no confidently assigned D gene. CDR3 protein: CASSYNYGYTF. The DNA is TGTGCCAGTAGTTATAACTATGGCTACACCTTC.